This T cell receptor beta chain emerged from a study of T cell repertoires in cytomegalovirus infection. The wider study: HLA-B-restricted CMV epitopes that are well studied, plus recently identified HLA-C-restricted ones, were used by the study. Public TCR beta signatures marked donors with CMV infection and the matching HLA.

The V end lost 5 bases, the J end lost 0 bases, and 15 bases lay between the germline ends. The germline V gene has CDR1 SGHTA and CDR2 FQGNSA. This CDR3 spans 16 amino acids. TCRdb re-called the reads with MiXCR, one entry per CDR3 protein. The repertoire consists of approximately 600,000 distinct CDR3 sequences, with almost 40% occurring once and the leading ten covering about 48%. Study-wide points: CMV-specific HLA-C-restricted TCR beta clonotypes dominated the ex vivo response. The cumulative frequency of public TCR beta families distinguished individuals who carried CMV together with the relevant HLA.

On this clonotype itself: Its cognate antigen is unknown.

V and J are TRBV7-2 and TRBJ2-3; D not resolved. The sample was cultured PBMCs, taken from culture after CMV antigen stimulation. The TCR comes from a human donor in good health (CMV status not recorded). Some clones in this sample may be carry-over from other donors' samples. The CDR3 DNA reads TGTGCCAGCAGCCCCGGTTGGGCCACTAGCACAGATACGCAGTATTTT. Translated: CASSPGWATSTDTQYF.